This T cell receptor beta chain was recovered during a study of blood T cells in healthy people across ages. The study's findings and limits: Diversity of TCR beta per million T cells declined in a roughly linear way with age.

V trimming: 5 bases; J trimming: 8 bases; junction bases outside the gene matches: 11. The length of the CDR3 is 15 residues. Per germline, CDR1 SGHTA and CDR2 FQGTGA. A second roughly 6 to 11 cycle PCR used barcoded and J-beta primers. MiXCR, run by TCRdb on the 5' RACE reads, gives a single entry per CDR3 protein. The sample records over 500,000 distinct CDR3 sequences, around 50% being singletons. This clonotype was detected many times. What it binds is not known. The sequencing sample was made of blood. The chain combines TRBV7-3 with TRBJ2-1; 8 nucleotides align to TRBD2. This clonotype originated in a woman aged 80 or older in good health. The CDR3 sequence is CASSAYIAGSDEQFF. CDR3 in DNA: TGTGCCAGCAGCGCGTATATAGCGGGGAGCGATGAGCAGTTCTTC.